The rows below give T cell receptor beta chains drawn from one sample of a study of T cells in tuberculosis. The protocol was immunoSEQ multiplex PCR, while the TCRdb copy is restricted to in-frame clones and leaves out a portion. The sample consists of 25,000 or so clones, nearly 90% of them appearing once. The sequencing sample was made of PBMCs. These receptors originate from a donor aged 10-29 years with latent tuberculosis or without tuberculosis infection. CDR3s include the opening cysteine and the closing phenylalanine or tryptophan. Each record gives: clone size, D gene, V gene, J gene, CDR3 protein, CDR3 DNA. The D gene is left open where the match is weak. Expanded clones get a size class; other rows say once, few or many, or leave the size out.

abundance: NA; d_gene: NA; v_gene: TRBV6-6; j_gene: TRBJ2-1; CDR3aa: CASSYLVADYNEQFF; CDR3nt: TGTGCCAGCAGTTATTTAGTAGCGGACTACAATGAGCAGTTCTTC
abundance: NA; d_gene: NA; v_gene: TRBV28; j_gene: TRBJ1-2; CDR3aa: CASSTDATGDKDGYTF; CDR3nt: TGTGCCAGCAGTACAGATGCTACAGGCGATAAGGATGGCTACACCTTC
abundance: once; d_gene: NA; v_gene: TRBV5-6; j_gene: TRBJ2-1; CDR3aa: CASSFSGDDNEQFF; CDR3nt: TGTGCCAGCAGCTTCTCAGGGGATGACAATGAGCAGTTCTTC
abundance: NA; d_gene: TRBD1; v_gene: TRBV27; j_gene: TRBJ1-2; CDR3aa: CASNKQGADGYTF; CDR3nt: TGTGCCAGCAACAAACAGGGGGCGGATGGCTACACCTTC
abundance: NA; d_gene: TRBD1; v_gene: TRBV15; j_gene: TRBJ2-3; CDR3aa: CATSRDQGTGNTQYF; CDR3nt: TGTGCCACCAGCAGAGATCAGGGGACAGGGAATACGCAGTATTTT
abundance: NA; d_gene: TRBD2; v_gene: TRBV5-6; j_gene: TRBJ2-1; CDR3aa: CASSSGTSDEQFF; CDR3nt: TGTGCCAGCAGCTCCGGGACTAGCGATGAGCAGTTCTTC
abundance: NA; d_gene: TRBD1; v_gene: TRBV11-3; j_gene: TRBJ1-1; CDR3aa: CASSLGPTGAIDKYTEAFF; CDR3nt: TGTGCCAGCAGCTTAGGCCCGACAGGGGCGATCGATAAGTACACTGAAGCTTTCTTT
abundance: NA; d_gene: TRBD1; v_gene: TRBV7-8; j_gene: TRBJ2-1; CDR3aa: CASSRDRTYNEQFF; CDR3nt: TGTGCCAGCAGCCGGGACAGGACGTACAATGAGCAGTTCTTC
abundance: NA; d_gene: TRBD1; v_gene: TRBV9; j_gene: TRBJ2-3; CDR3aa: CASSLGQGPDTQYF; CDR3nt: TGTGCCAGCAGCCTGGGACAGGGACCAGATACGCAGTATTTT
abundance: few; d_gene: TRBD1; v_gene: TRBV19; j_gene: TRBJ1-6; CDR3aa: CASSPQGAGEASPLHF; CDR3nt: TGTGCCAGTAGTCCACAGGGGGCTGGTGAAGCGTCACCCCTCCACTTT
abundance: few; d_gene: NA; v_gene: TRBV9; j_gene: TRBJ2-3; CDR3aa: CASSVALGLGGGGTDTQYF; CDR3nt: TGTGCCAGCAGCGTAGCTCTCGGGTTAGGGGGGGGCGGTACAGATACGCAGTATTTT
abundance: once; d_gene: NA; v_gene: TRBV7-7; j_gene: TRBJ1-1; CDR3aa: CASSASGGTEAFF; CDR3nt: TGTGCCAGCAGCGCCTCGGGAGGCACTGAAGCTTTCTTT
abundance: NA; d_gene: NA; v_gene: TRBV5-5; j_gene: TRBJ2-5; CDR3aa: CASSFSGETQYF; CDR3nt: TGTGCCAGCAGCTTTTCAGGAGAGACCCAGTACTTC
abundance: once; d_gene: NA; v_gene: TRBV7-9; j_gene: TRBJ2-5; CDR3aa: CASSLALAQTGTQYF; CDR3nt: TGTGCCAGCAGCTTAGCCCTGGCCCAGACGGGGACCCAGTACTTC
abundance: NA; d_gene: TRBD1; v_gene: TRBV6-5; j_gene: TRBJ1-2; CDR3aa: CAGSYSYQGVNYGYTF; CDR3nt: TGTGCCGGCAGTTACTCTTACCAGGGGGTAAACTATGGCTACACCTTC
abundance: NA; d_gene: NA; v_gene: TRBV28; j_gene: TRBJ1-5; CDR3aa: CASNNNQPQHF; CDR3nt: TGTGCCAGCAACAACAATCAGCCCCAGCATTTT
abundance: NA; d_gene: TRBD1; v_gene: TRBV28; j_gene: TRBJ1-2; CDR3aa: CASSLHSTGSNYGYTF; CDR3nt: TGTGCCAGCAGTTTACACTCGACAGGGTCTAACTATGGCTACACCTTC
abundance: once; d_gene: TRBD1; v_gene: TRBV6-5; j_gene: TRBJ2-3; CDR3aa: CASSYRGLSTDTQYF; CDR3nt: TGTGCCAGCAGTTACAGGGGGCTGAGCACAGATACGCAGTATTTT
abundance: NA; d_gene: NA; v_gene: TRBV6-1; j_gene: TRBJ2-3; CDR3aa: CASSLRGKGADTQYF; CDR3nt: TGTGCCAGCAGTCTAAGGGGTAAGGGTGCAGATACGCAGTATTTT
abundance: NA; d_gene: NA; v_gene: TRBV10-3; j_gene: TRBJ1-2; CDR3aa: CAISESRDIDGYTF; CDR3nt: TGTGCCATCAGTGAAAGCCGGGACATAGATGGCTACACCTTC
abundance: NA; d_gene: TRBD1; v_gene: TRBV9; j_gene: TRBJ1-4; CDR3aa: CASSASTGYGFGGGGKDEKLFF; CDR3nt: TGTGCCAGCAGCGCATCGACAGGGTATGGTTTTGGAGGAGGGGGTAAGGATGAAAAACTGTTTTTT
abundance: few; d_gene: NA; v_gene: TRBV2; j_gene: TRBJ2-7; CDR3aa: CASSESRTAYEQYF; CDR3nt: TGTGCCAGCAGTGAATCGAGAACAGCCTACGAGCAGTACTTC
abundance: NA; d_gene: TRBD1; v_gene: TRBV7-3; j_gene: TRBJ1-5; CDR3aa: CASSLTTRDRALSNQPQHF; CDR3nt: TGTGCCAGCAGCTTAACGACCCGGGACAGGGCCCTTAGCAATCAGCCCCAGCATTTT
abundance: NA; d_gene: TRBD1; v_gene: TRBV6-1; j_gene: TRBJ2-7; CDR3aa: CASSEHIGTGNDEQYF; CDR3nt: TGTGCCAGCAGTGAACATATTGGGACAGGGAATGACGAGCAGTACTTC
abundance: NA; d_gene: TRBD2; v_gene: TRBV29-1; j_gene: TRBJ2-1; CDR3aa: CSVVRDYNYNEQFF; CDR3nt: TGCAGCGTTGTCCGGGACTACAACTACAATGAGCAGTTCTTC
abundance: NA; d_gene: TRBD1; v_gene: TRBV6-6; j_gene: TRBJ2-7; CDR3aa: CASRGQQYEQYF; CDR3nt: TGTGCCAGCAGGGGACAGCAATACGAGCAGTACTTC
abundance: NA; d_gene: TRBD2; v_gene: TRBV4-3; j_gene: TRBJ2-5; CDR3aa: CASSQDRGTSGGYQETQYF; CDR3nt: TGCGCCAGCAGCCAAGATAGGGGGACTAGCGGGGGGTACCAAGAGACCCAGTACTTC
abundance: NA; d_gene: TRBD2; v_gene: TRBV5-1; j_gene: TRBJ2-3; CDR3aa: CASSVAGGGTDTQYF; CDR3nt: TGCGCCAGCAGCGTAGCGGGGGGCGGCACAGATACGCAGTATTTT
abundance: NA; d_gene: NA; v_gene: TRBV2; j_gene: TRBJ2-7; CDR3aa: CASRRDSPSYEQYF; CDR3nt: TGTGCCAGCAGGAGGGACTCGCCCTCCTACGAGCAGTACTTC
abundance: NA; d_gene: TRBD2; v_gene: TRBV5-1; j_gene: TRBJ2-7; CDR3aa: CASSLEGLAGREQYF; CDR3nt: TGCGCCAGCAGCTTGGAGGGACTAGCGGGGAGGGAGCAGTACTTC
abundance: NA; d_gene: NA; v_gene: TRBV29-1; j_gene: TRBJ1-2; CDR3aa: CSVGLTGKYGYTF; CDR3nt: TGCAGCGTTGGATTGACGGGAAAATATGGCTACACCTTC
abundance: NA; d_gene: TRBD1; v_gene: TRBV6-1; j_gene: TRBJ1-6; CDR3aa: CASTMTGRYNSPLHF; CDR3nt: TGTGCCAGCACCATGACAGGGAGGTATAATTCACCCCTCCACTTT
abundance: NA; d_gene: NA; v_gene: TRBV11-2; j_gene: TRBJ1-1; CDR3aa: CASSLQGLNTEAFF; CDR3nt: TGTGCCAGCAGCTTACAGGGGCTGAACACTGAAGCTTTCTTT
abundance: NA; d_gene: NA; v_gene: TRBV14; j_gene: TRBJ2-2; CDR3aa: CASSQKLTGELFF; CDR3nt: TGTGCCAGCAGCCAAAAGCTGACCGGGGAGCTGTTTTTT
abundance: few; d_gene: TRBD1; v_gene: TRBV18; j_gene: TRBJ1-1; CDR3aa: CASSTGVDTEAFF; CDR3nt: TGTGCCAGCTCGACAGGGGTGGACACTGAAGCTTTCTTT
abundance: NA; d_gene: TRBD2; v_gene: TRBV9; j_gene: TRBJ2-7; CDR3aa: CASSPHSGGKVFGSYEQYF; CDR3nt: TGTGCCAGCAGCCCACACAGCGGGGGGAAGGTATTTGGGTCCTACGAGCAGTACTTC
abundance: NA; d_gene: NA; v_gene: TRBV19; j_gene: TRBJ1-1; CDR3aa: CASSITGNRRVAFF; CDR3nt: TGTGCCAGTAGTATTACAGGGAATCGACGCGTAGCTTTCTTT
abundance: NA; d_gene: TRBD1; v_gene: TRBV5-1; j_gene: TRBJ2-3; CDR3aa: CASSLNGQGWADTQYF; CDR3nt: TGCGCCAGCAGCTTAAACGGACAGGGGTGGGCAGATACGCAGTATTTT
abundance: NA; d_gene: NA; v_gene: TRBV4-1; j_gene: TRBJ1-6; CDR3aa: CASSHRVSSYNSPLHF; CDR3nt: TGCGCCAGCAGCCACCGAGTGAGCTCCTATAATTCACCCCTCCACTTT
abundance: NA; d_gene: TRBD1; v_gene: TRBV27; j_gene: TRBJ1-1; CDR3aa: CASSLSPGGNTEAFF; CDR3nt: TGTGCCAGCAGTTTATCCCCAGGGGGGAACACTGAAGCTTTCTTT
abundance: NA; d_gene: TRBD1; v_gene: TRBV19; j_gene: TRBJ1-5; CDR3aa: CASSPGQGIYSNQPQHF; CDR3nt: TGTGCCAGTAGTCCTGGACAGGGGATATATAGCAATCAGCCCCAGCATTTT
abundance: NA; d_gene: NA; v_gene: TRBV6-5; j_gene: TRBJ1-3; CDR3aa: CASSYSKWSSGNTIYF; CDR3nt: TGTGCCAGCAGTTACTCGAAATGGAGCTCTGGAAACACCATATATTTT
abundance: NA; d_gene: NA; v_gene: TRBV7-3; j_gene: TRBJ1-6; CDR3aa: CASAGTPNSPLHF; CDR3nt: TGTGCCAGCGCCGGGACACCTAATTCACCCCTCCACTTT
abundance: NA; d_gene: TRBD1; v_gene: TRBV6-4; j_gene: TRBJ1-1; CDR3aa: CASSGTANTEAFF; CDR3nt: TGTGCCAGCAGCGGGACAGCCAACACTGAAGCTTTCTTT
abundance: NA; d_gene: TRBD1; v_gene: TRBV11-2; j_gene: TRBJ2-2; CDR3aa: CASRRPGTGVTGELFF; CDR3nt: TGTGCCAGCAGACGACCCGGGACAGGGGTCACCGGGGAGCTGTTTTTT
abundance: NA; d_gene: TRBD2; v_gene: TRBV4-1; j_gene: TRBJ2-7; CDR3aa: CASSQVKGEGYEQYF; CDR3nt: TGCGCCAGCAGCCAAGTGAAAGGGGAGGGTTACGAGCAGTACTTC
abundance: NA; d_gene: NA; v_gene: TRBV6-5; j_gene: TRBJ1-2; CDR3aa: CASSSGGHHGYTF; CDR3nt: TGTGCCAGCAGTTCGGGGGGCCATCATGGCTACACCTTC
abundance: NA; d_gene: TRBD2; v_gene: TRBV11-1; j_gene: TRBJ2-7; CDR3aa: CASSSSGGIYEQYF; CDR3nt: TGTGCCAGCAGCTCTAGCGGGGGGATATACGAGCAGTACTTC
abundance: NA; d_gene: NA; v_gene: TRBV4-1; j_gene: TRBJ1-4; CDR3aa: CASSQEAGLTEKLFF; CDR3nt: TGCGCCAGCAGCCAAGAAGCAGGGTTGACTGAAAAACTGTTTTTT
abundance: NA; d_gene: NA; v_gene: TRBV7-3; j_gene: TRBJ1-6; CDR3aa: CASSLHANSPLHF; CDR3nt: TGTGCCAGCAGCTTACATGCGAATTCACCCCTCCACTTT
abundance: few; d_gene: TRBD2; v_gene: TRBV4-1; j_gene: TRBJ2-5; CDR3aa: CASSQDQSGTLAQYF; CDR3nt: TGCGCCAGCAGCCAAGACCAAAGCGGGACCTTGGCCCAGTACTTC
abundance: few; d_gene: TRBD2; v_gene: TRBV6-4; j_gene: TRBJ2-3; CDR3aa: CASSERGGTDTQYF; CDR3nt: TGTGCCAGCAGTGAGCGGGGGGGCACAGATACGCAGTATTTT